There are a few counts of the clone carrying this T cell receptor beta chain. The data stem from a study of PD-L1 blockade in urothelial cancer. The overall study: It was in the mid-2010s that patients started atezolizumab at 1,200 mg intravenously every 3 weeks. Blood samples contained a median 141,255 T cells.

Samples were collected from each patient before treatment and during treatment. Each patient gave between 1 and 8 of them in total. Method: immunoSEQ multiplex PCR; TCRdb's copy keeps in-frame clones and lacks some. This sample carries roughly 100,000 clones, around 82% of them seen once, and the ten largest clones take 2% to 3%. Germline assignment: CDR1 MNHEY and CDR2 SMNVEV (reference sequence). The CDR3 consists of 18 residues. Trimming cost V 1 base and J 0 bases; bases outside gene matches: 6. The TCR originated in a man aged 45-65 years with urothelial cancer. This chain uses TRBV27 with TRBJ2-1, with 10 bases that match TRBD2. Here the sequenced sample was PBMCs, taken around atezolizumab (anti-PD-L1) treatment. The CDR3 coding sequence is TGTGCCAGCAGTTTATTAGCGGGAGGCACAAGCTCCTACAATGAGCAGTTCTTC. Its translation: CASSLLAGGTSSYNEQFF.